The clone carrying this TCR beta chain has ten or more counts. The antigen is undetermined. These data belong to a study of molecular identifiers for immune sequencing clone quantification. General study results and limits: Whereas naive cells kept under 1% of molecules in clones above 20 RNA copies, such clones held over 97% in effectors.

TCRdb reanalysed the PCR reads using MiXCR and keeps one entry per CDR3 protein. The sample has some 580,000 distinct CDR3 sequences, 25% seen once. V trimming: 7 bases; J trimming: 8 bases; junction bases outside the gene matches: 12. This CDR3 is 13 amino acids long. The germline V gene encodes CDR1 SQVTM and CDR2 ANQGSEA. V is TRBV29-1 and J is TRBJ1-1, with TRBD1 matching 8 bases. This receptor was identified in a human donor in good health. Some libraries in this study had Jurkat cell RNA spiked in. Sequenced sample: naive CD8+ T cells from blood, with Jurkat cell RNA spiked in. Subset: FACS-sorted CD8+CD4-CCR7+CD45RA+ naive T cells. Here the CDR3 reads CSAVGQEGVEAFF. CDR3 nucleotides: TGCAGCGCCGTGGGACAGGAGGGGGTCGAAGCTTTCTTT.